The 14 T cell receptor beta chains given below trace back to one sample, sequenced in a study of beta chain features in type 1 diabetes. Investigators reverse transcribed all isolated RNA, so they sequenced expressed TCRB transcripts. The assay was immunoSEQ multiplex PCR, and TCRdb's table has in-frame clones only and misses some. Among a few hundred thousand clones listed, 14% were seen once. What was sequenced was central memory CD4+ T cells from blood. These receptors were collected from a man under 40 in good health.

The chain uses TRBV10-3 and TRBJ2-5, with 8 bases matching TRBD2. In germline, CDR1 is ENHRY, CDR2 SYGVKD. The CDR3 spans 14 residues. J was trimmed by 4 bases and V by 6 bases; bases with no gene match: 7. CDR3 bases: TGTGCCATCAGCCCCGGGGGGGGGCGAGAGACCCAGTACTTC. Encoded protein: CAISPGGGRETQYF.

This clone was seen a handful of times. J is TRBJ2-7 and V is TRBV11-2; D remains ambiguous. Germline V lookup: CDR1 SGHAT, CDR2 FQNNGV. The CDR3 loop spans 11 amino acids. The CDR3 sequence is CASSLTYEQYV. CDR3 sequence (DNA): TGCGCCAGCAGCCTTACCTACGAGCAGTACGTC.

The chain carries TRBV7-9 and TRBJ1-1; D is uncertain. This CDR3 is 16 amino acids long. Between the trimmed V and J ends, which lost 4 bases and 10 bases, there was a span of 25 bases. Germline CDR1 SEHNR, CDR2 FQNEAQ (reference sequence). The CDR3 spells CASSSLYRATQKRAFF. DNA for the CDR3: TGTGCCAGCAGCTCTCTATACCGGGCCACCCAGAAGCGAGCTTTCTTT.

This clone has just a few counts. The gene calls are TRBV5-6 and TRBJ2-5, with TRBD2 identical over 9 bases. The CDR3 has 16 amino acids. Germline-derived CDR1 and CDR2 are SGHDT and YYEEEE. The J segment lost 0 bases and the V segment lost 0 bases, leaving 3 bases of the junction unmatched. The chain's CDR3 is CASSLVASGDQETQYF. The CDR3 nucleotides are TGTGCCAGCAGCTTGGTGGCTAGCGGGGACCAAGAGACCCAGTACTTC.

V is TRBV5-8 and J is TRBJ2-1; possible D gene TRBD2, 6 bases. The germline V gene has CDR1 SGHTS and CDR2 YDEGEE. The V end was cut by 5 bases, the J end by 5 bases, with 11 bases between. The CDR3 contains 13 residues. The CDR3 DNA reads as TGTGCCAGCAGTGGAGGGACCAACAATGAGCAGTTCTTC. Amino acids: CASSGGTNNEQFF.

This clone was seen a few times. This chain connects TRBV2 to TRBJ2-1; tentatively, D is TRBD1 (6 bases). V lost 5 bases to trimming and J lost 4 bases, with 15 bases between them. This CDR3 has 15 residues. Germline CDR1 SNHLY, CDR2 FYNNEI. CDR3 in DNA: TGTGCCAGCAGTACACGACAGGCCACATACAATGAGCAGTTCTTC. It translates to CASSTRQATYNEQFF.

The chain links TRBV4-1 to TRBJ2-3; 7 bases are a match to TRBD2. Germline CDR1 is MGHRA and CDR2 is YSYEKL. J was trimmed by 1 base and V by 3 bases; bases with no gene match: 1. This CDR3 spans 14 amino acids. The CDR3 region has the DNA TGCGCCAGCAGCCACGGACTAGGCACAGATACGCAGTATTTT. This gives the protein CASSHGLGTDTQYF.

The rearrangement uses TRBV29-1 and TRBJ1-2; 7 bases are a match to TRBD1. The germline gives CDR1 SQVTM, CDR2 ANQGSEA. Losses at the gene ends were 6 bases for V and 8 bases for J; bases not matched to a gene: 3. The CDR3 extends over 10 amino acids. The CDR3, as DNA: TGCAGCGTCCTGACAGGGGGCTACACCTTC. Amino acids: CSVLTGGYTF. Full variable domain (outside the CDR3, taken from reference TRBV29-1 and TRBJ1-2): SAVISQKPSRDICQRGTSLTIQCQVDSQVTMMFWYRQQPGQSLTLIATANQGSEATYESGFVIDKFPISRPNLTFSTLTVSNMSPEDSSIYLCSVLTGGYTFGSGTRLTVV.

The chain combines TRBV2 with TRBJ2-5, with 12 bases fitting TRBD2. The CDR3 contains 15 residues. Germline CDR1 reads SNHLY; CDR2 reads FYNNEI. After removal of 4 bases from V and 7 bases from J, the junction contained 7 bases not matched to a gene. The CDR3 region is CASSAGLAGPGTQYF. The CDR3 region has the DNA TGTGCCAGCAGTGCAGGACTAGCGGGACCTGGGACCCAGTACTTC.

The gene calls are TRBV4-2 and TRBJ2-3; TRBD2 aligns across 7 bases. Germline V gives CDR1 LGHNA, CDR2 YNFKEQ. CDR3 length: 16 amino acids. V trimming: 0 bases; J trimming: 6 bases; junction bases outside the gene matches: 9. CDR3 sequence reads: CASSQDLGGRGDTQYF. The CDR3 DNA follows: TGTGCCAGCAGCCAAGATCTGGGCGGGAGAGGCGATACGCAGTATTTT.

The genes are TRBV2 and TRBJ2-1; unclear D gene. Germline V gene sequence: CDR1 SNHLY, CDR2 FYNNEI. V lost 10 bases and J lost 4, with 14 bases in between. The CDR3 has 13 residues. The DNA of the CDR3 is TGTGCCACCTCGACGGTGGGGTACAATGAGCAGTTCTTC. Protein: CATSTVGYNEQFF.

For the CDR3, the DNA is TGTGCCAGCAGCCCCCTGCCAGGGGCCGAAGCTGAAGCTTTCTTT. It specifies CASSPLPGAEAEAFF. V and J are TRBV2 and TRBJ1-1; possible D gene TRBD1, 6 bases. The germline V and J ends were trimmed by 6 bases and 6 bases, with 20 bases remaining between them. The CDR3 covers 15 residues. Germline V gene sequence: CDR1 SNHLY, CDR2 FYNNEI.

The rearrangement uses TRBV9 and TRBJ2-1, with TRBD2 as a possible D gene (6 bases). This CDR3 region has 13 residues. Trimming took off 4 bases at V and 10 bases at J, with 15 bases between the two ends. CDR1 and CDR2 (germline): SGDLS, YYNGEE. CDR3 coding DNA: TGTGCCAGCAGCCCCCGGGGGATGGGGGAGCAGTTCTTC. It specifies CASSPRGMGEQFF.

The chain combines TRBV6-6 with TRBJ2-7; TRBD1 matches 8 bases. This CDR3 is built from 13 residues. The ends lost 11 bases at V and 2 bases at J; junction bases unmatched: 8. CDR1 is MNHNY, CDR2 SVGAGI, per germline (reference sequence). The CDR3 loop is CASRDRTTYEQYV. In DNA, the CDR3 is TGTGCCTCCCGGGACAGGACTACCTACGAGCAGTACGTC.